What follows is one T cell receptor beta chain and its context. The data belong to a study of blood T cell repertoires in COVID-19. About the study: The samples span acute and convalescent COVID-19 from the United States, Italy and Spain. Sample material is recorded as cDNA or gDNA derived from T cells, B-cell-depleted T cells, or PBMCs.

V was clipped by 4 bases and J by 5 bases; unmatched bases: 6. This CDR3 region has 13 residues. CDR1 GTSNPN and CDR2 SVGIG come from the germline V gene (reference sequence). Cohorts were assigned according to the clinical history that participants reported. Recovered status applied to Cohort 3 donors who had two consecutive negative PCRs. It also applied to those with clearance or with symptom resolution. Some clones are missing from TCRdb's copy, which holds only in-frame ones; the method was immunoSEQ multiplex PCR. The sample includes approximately 400,000 clones, 70% to 90% of them seen just once.

The receptor's source is a woman under 30 who had recovered from COVID-19. The material sequenced was PBMCs or T cells enriched from blood (not recorded which). This chain connects TRBV30 to TRBJ2-7; TRBD1 aligns across 9 bases. This CDR3 is CAWTGDRANEQYF. CDR3 DNA: TGTGCCTGGACAGGGGACAGGGCCAACGAGCAGTACTTC.